These 32 T cell receptor beta chains came from one sample sequenced in a study of identical twins. One entry per CDR3 protein results from TCRdb running MiXCR on the 5' RACE reads. Of about 530,000 distinct CDR3 sequences listed, 20% to 25% are singletons. This sample was shared with a second study, whose subject was yellow fever vaccine responses in identical twins.

The specimen was CD4+ T cells sorted from blood. The receptors stem from a young woman in good health.

There are a few counts of this clonotype. V and J are TRBV10-3 and TRBJ2-7; 15 bases agree with TRBD2. CDR3 length: 13 amino acids. CDR1 is ENHRY, CDR2 SYGVKD, per germline. This chain's CDR3 is CAISERGLAGGEV. In DNA form, the CDR3 reads TGTGCCATCAGTGAGAGGGGACTAGCGGGGGGCGAGGTC.

The gene calls are TRBV11-2 and TRBJ2-3; a possible D gene is TRBD1 (6 bases). The ends were cut back, 5 bases at V and 3 bases at J, with 15 bases in the middle. Germline V lookup: CDR1 SGHAT, CDR2 FQNNGV. The CDR3 has 15 residues. The CDR3 bases are TGTGCCAGCAGCCCAGGGGTGGAAGAAACAGATACGCAGTATTTT. It encodes CASSPGVEETDTQYF.

This chain connects TRBV24-1 to TRBJ2-3; 10 nucleotides line up with TRBD2. This CDR3 has 15 amino acids. From germline, CDR1 is KGHDR and CDR2 SFDVKD. The V gene end was trimmed by 6 bases and the J gene end by 2 bases; junction bases not matched to a gene: 4. The CDR3 here is CATSKREGLTDTQYF. CDR3 bases: TGTGCCACCAGTAAGCGGGAGGGCCTCACAGATACGCAGTATTTT.

The chain is built from TRBV5-1 and TRBJ2-2; D gene unclear. The length of the CDR3 is 15 residues. V was trimmed by 8 bases and J by 5 bases, leaving 19 bases between them. From germline, CDR1 is SGHRS and CDR2 YFSETQ. CDR3 DNA sequence: TGCGCCAGTCCTCTTTCAGACGGAACAACCGGGGAGCTGTTTTTT. Translating gives CASPLSDGTTGELFF.

The chain links TRBV27 to TRBJ2-1, with D possibly TRBD1 on 6 matching bases. Germline values: CDR1 MNHEY, CDR2 SMNVEV (reference sequence). CDR3 length: 16 amino acids. V gave up 6 bases and J gave up 4 bases, with 19 bases separating them. CDR3 region: CASRPDRLQGYNEQFF. As DNA, the CDR3 is TGTGCCAGCAGGCCGGACCGTCTCCAGGGGTACAATGAGCAGTTCTTC.

This clonotype was observed a handful of times. This sequence joins TRBV5-1 and TRBJ2-1, with a weak D call TRBD1 (6 bases). From germline, CDR1 is SGHRS and CDR2 YFSETQ. V lost 5 bases and J lost 8, with 11 bases in between. The CDR3 runs 12 residues. The CDR3 DNA is TGCGCCAGCAGTTCTCGACAGGATGAGCAGTTCTTC. Translation: CASSSRQDEQFF.

The table lists this clonotype with a few counts. The chain couples TRBV29-1 to TRBJ1-2; a weak D match, TRBD1 (5 bases). Deletions cut 3 bases from V and 0 bases from J, with 11 bases between. This CDR3 has 14 residues. Germline CDR1 is SQVTM and CDR2 is ANQGSEA. In DNA, the CDR3 is TGCAGCGTTGACAGGGTTCGGACTAACTATGGCTACACCTTC. Protein: CSVDRVRTNYGYTF. The whole variable domain, remainder taken from reference TRBV29-1 and TRBJ1-2, is SAVISQKPSRDICQRGTSLTIQCQVDSQVTMMFWYRQQPGQSLTLIATANQGSEATYESGFVIDKFPISRPNLTFSTLTVSNMSPEDSSIYLCSVDRVRTNYGYTFGSGTRLTVV.

This clonotype has just a few counts. The V gene is TRBV20-1, the J gene TRBJ2-7, with D perhaps matching TRBD1 (6 bases). V was pared by 4 bases and J by 6 bases, with 13 bases between. Per germline, CDR1 DFQATT and CDR2 SNEGSKA (reference sequence). The CDR3 is made up of 12 amino acids. For the CDR3, the DNA is TGCAGTGCTAAAGGGACATCGCCCGAGCAGTACGTC. This codes for CSAKGTSPEQYV.

Only a few counts were recorded for this clonotype. This chain uses TRBV5-1 with TRBJ2-5; maybe TRBD2 (6 bases). Trimming took off 7 bases at V and 4 bases at J, with 11 bases between the two ends. Germline V gene lookup returns CDR1 SGHRS and CDR2 YFSETQ. The CDR3 consists of 12 residues. The CDR3 loop is CASGHGGETQYF. CDR3 DNA sequence: TGCGCCAGCGGACACGGGGGAGAGACCCAGTACTTC. Drawing the rest from reference TRBV5-1 and TRBJ2-5, the complete variable domain is KAGVTQTPRYLIKTRGQQVTLSCSPISGHRSVSWYQQTPGQGLQFLFEYFSETQRNKGNFPGRFSGRQFSNSRSEMNVSTLELGDSALYLCASGHGGETQYFGPGTRLLVL.

The gene calls are TRBV28 and TRBJ2-7; the match to TRBD2 covers 8 bases. The CDR3 has 16 amino acids. J lost 1 base, V lost 6 bases, and 11 bases had no gene match. Germline CDR1 MDHEN, CDR2 SYDVKM. DNA for the CDR3: TGTGCCAGCAGCCTGCGGGAGGCAGGGGTTTCCTACGAGCAGTACTTC. Translated: CASSLREAGVSYEQYF. Variable domain in full (rest from reference TRBV28 and TRBJ2-7): DVKVTQSSRYLVKRTGEKVFLECVQDMDHENMFWYRQDPGLGLRLIYFSYDVKMKEKGDIPEGYSVSREKKERFSLILESASTNQTSMYLCASSLREAGVSYEQYFGPGTRLTVT.

A remark on this clonotype: At one of its ends the junction is not consistent with the germline gene, which may arise from a read error. The V call is TRBV25-1, the J call TRBJ1-4; 8 bases line up with TRBD1. CDR1 and CDR2 from the germline V gene are MGHDK and SYGVNS. The length of the CDR3 is 16 residues. The chain's CDR3 is CASGKGPGTGGEKLLF. As DNA, the CDR3 is TGTGCCAGCGGGAAGGGCCCCGGGACAGGAGGAGAAAAACTGCTTTTT. Based on the CDR3 plus reference TRBV25-1 and TRBJ1-4, the full variable domain is EADIYQTPRYLVIGTGKKITLECSQTMGHDKMYWYQQDPGMELHLIHYSYGVNSTEKGDLSSESTVSRIRTEHFPLTLESARPSHTSQYLCASGKGPGTGGEKLLFGSGTQLSVL.

This clonotype occurred a few times. The chain recombines TRBV28 with TRBJ1-2; no definite D call. V lost 3 bases to trimming and J lost 2 bases, with 13 bases between them. This CDR3 has 15 residues. Germline V gene sequence: CDR1 MDHEN, CDR2 SYDVKM. The CDR3 sequence: CASSFGDSRNYGYTF. DNA for the CDR3: TGTGCCAGCAGTTTCGGGGATTCAAGGAACTATGGCTACACCTTC.

This chain connects TRBV29-1 to TRBJ2-1, with D perhaps being TRBD1 or TRBD2 (5 bases each). Looked up from germline, CDR1 is SQVTM and CDR2 is ANQGSEA. V dropped 4 bases and J dropped 6 bases, with 13 bases sitting between them. The CDR3 is 13 amino acids. The CDR3 region has the DNA TGCAGCGTTGGGGGCCAACGGGGCAATGAGCAGTTCTTC. Translating gives CSVGGQRGNEQFF.

This clonotype has only a few counts. The chain couples TRBV11-2 to TRBJ2-5, with 15 positions matching TRBD2. Germline CDR1 reads SGHAT; CDR2 reads FQNNGV. The CDR3 has 16 residues. With V trimmed by 4 bases and J by 3 bases, 3 bases remained unmatched. This CDR3 is CASSSWTSGREETQYF. For the CDR3, the DNA is TGTGCCAGCAGCTCATGGACTAGCGGGAGGGAAGAGACCCAGTACTTC.

The sample holds a few counts of this clonotype. The chain combines TRBV5-1 with TRBJ2-1; 12 positions agree with TRBD1. J gave up 5 bases and V 2 bases, and 5 bases lay outside the gene matches. The CDR3 extends over 16 amino acids. The germline V gene encodes CDR1 SGHRS and CDR2 YFSETQ. DNA for the CDR3: TGCGCCAGCAGCTTTGGCGGGACAGGGGGCCACAATGAGCAGTTCTTC. Protein sequence: CASSFGGTGGHNEQFF.

This clonotype was detected a few times. This rearrangement joins TRBV24-1 to TRBJ2-3; D is unresolved. Per the germline V gene, CDR1 is KGHDR and CDR2 is SFDVKD. The CDR3 runs 13 residues. The germline V and J ends were trimmed by 4 bases and 4 bases, with 8 bases remaining between them. Here the CDR3 reads CATSEVSPDTQYF. The CDR3 DNA follows: TGTGCCACCAGTGAGGTCTCCCCAGATACGCAGTATTTT.

The chain couples TRBV7-8 to TRBJ2-5, with TRBD2 matching 12 bases. V lost 6 bases to trimming and J lost 10 bases; unmatched junction nucleotides: 6. The CDR3 is 13 amino acids. Germline CDR1 SGHVS, CDR2 FQNEAQ. The CDR3 here is CASSASGGVGQYF. CDR3 in DNA: TGTGCCAGCAGTGCTAGCGGGGGGGTGGGCCAGTACTTC.

The chain carries TRBV11-2 and TRBJ2-6; TRBD2 aligns across 10 bases. V trimming: 1 base; J trimming: 2 bases; junction bases outside the gene matches: 8. Germline V lookup: CDR1 SGHAT, CDR2 FQNNGV. There are 19 residues in the CDR3. The CDR3 region is CASSLVLGTSVTGANVLTF. The CDR3 region has the DNA TGTGCCAGCAGCTTAGTCCTCGGGACTAGCGTGACTGGGGCCAACGTCCTGACTTTC. Full variable domain (rest looked up from reference TRBV11-2 and TRBJ2-6): EAGVAQSPRYKIIEKRQSVAFWCNPISGHATLYWYQQILGQGPKLLIQFQNNGVVDDSQLPKDRFSAERLKGVDSTLKIQPAKLEDSAVYLCASSLVLGTSVTGANVLTFGAGSRLTVL.

This clonotype was picked up a small number of times. V is TRBV5-1 and J is TRBJ2-5; no definite D call. Germline CDR1 SGHRS, CDR2 YFSETQ. The CDR3 loop spans 14 amino acids. Trimming shortened V by 0 bases and J by 0 bases, and 6 bases separated the two germline ends. For the CDR3, the DNA is TGCGCCAGCAGCTTGGACGGGTACCAAGAGACCCAGTACTTC. This sequence encodes CASSLDGYQETQYF.

The chain couples TRBV6-2 or TRBV6-3 to TRBJ2-3; possible D gene TRBD2, 5 bases. Trimming left V 0 bases short and J 4 bases short, with 14 bases between. The germline V gene has CDR1 MNHEY and CDR2 SVGEGT. The CDR3 is 16 amino acids. The CDR3 loop reads CASSYSVGEVSDTQYF. CDR3 nucleotide sequence: TGTGCCAGCAGTTACTCTGTGGGAGAAGTGTCAGATACGCAGTATTTT.

The chain is built from TRBV20-1 and TRBJ2-2; 7 bases align to TRBD1. The CDR3 is 15 amino acids. Per the germline V gene, CDR1 is DFQATT and CDR2 is SNEGSKA (reference sequence). The V segment lost 0 bases and the J segment 6 bases; nucleotides outside the gene matches: 7. The chain's CDR3 is CSARDSRDSSGELFF. As DNA, the CDR3 is TGCAGTGCTAGAGATTCCCGGGACAGTTCCGGGGAGCTGTTTTTT.

The chain recombines TRBV11-2 with TRBJ2-1, with D possibly being TRBD2 (6 bases). With 7 bases removed from V and 8 bases from J, the gap between germline ends came to 12 bases. The CDR3 extends over 12 amino acids. The V gene's germline CDR1 is SGHAT and CDR2 FQNNGV. The CDR3 coding sequence is TGTGCCAGCACCCCCTGGAGGGATGAGCAGTTCTTC. It translates to CASTPWRDEQFF.

Only a few counts were recorded for this clonotype. CDR3 sequence: CAIRDRVDTGELFF. In DNA, the CDR3 is TGTGCCATCAGGGACAGGGTAGACACCGGGGAGCTGTTTTTT. The genes are TRBV10-3 and TRBJ2-2, with 8 bases that match TRBD1. Germline V gene sequence: CDR1 ENHRY, CDR2 SYGVKD. Unmatched junction bases numbered 3, after V lost 6 bases and J lost 3 bases. This CDR3 contains 14 residues.

This clonotype was counted a few times. The genes are TRBV7-8 and TRBJ1-6; D is unresolved. This CDR3 comprises 14 residues. Germline V gene data show CDR1 as SGHVS and CDR2 as FQNEAQ. Trimming left V 3 bases short and J 6 bases short, with 9 bases between. The CDR3 here is CASSFIQPNSPLHF. CDR3 bases: TGTGCCAGCAGCTTTATCCAGCCTAATTCACCCCTCCACTTT.

This rearrangement joins TRBV3-1 to TRBJ2-1; D ambiguous. Germline V gene lookup returns CDR1 LGHDT and CDR2 YNNKEL (reference sequence). This CDR3 comprises 12 residues. V dropped 5 bases and J dropped 9 bases, with 11 bases sitting between them. The CDR3 DNA follows: TGTGCCAGCAGCTTCGAGACCGCTGAGCAGTTCTTC. Translating gives CASSFETAEQFF.

The gene calls are TRBV24-1 and TRBJ2-7, with D perhaps TRBD1 (5 bases). This CDR3 contains 11 residues. The V end was cut by 6 bases, the J end by 3 bases, with 5 bases between. Germline loops: CDR1 KGHDR, CDR2 SFDVKD. The CDR3 DNA reads TGTGCCACCAGTCAGGGCTACGAGCAGTACTTC. It translates to CATSQGYEQYF.

The chain uses TRBV4-1 and TRBJ1-4; D is undetermined. CDR1 and CDR2 from the germline V gene are MGHRA and YSYEKL. The CDR3 runs 15 residues. V gave up 2 bases and J gave up 6 bases, with 13 bases separating them. The CDR3: CASSQRTLRDEKLFF. DNA of the CDR3: TGCGCCAGCAGCCAAAGAACCCTGCGGGATGAAAAACTGTTTTTT.

The CDR3 nucleotides read TGTGCCAGCAGCCAGCAAAAGGCGACCTACAATGAGCAGTTCTTC. Translating gives CASSQQKATYNEQFF. The chain employs TRBV13 and TRBJ2-1; D uncertain. V was clipped by 5 bases and J by 2 bases, with 13 bases between them. Germline values: CDR1 PRHDT, CDR2 FYEKMQ (reference sequence). CDR3 length: 15 amino acids.

The CDR3 is CASSKIGWIGRRSGELFF. CDR3 in DNA: TGTGCCAGCAGCAAAATAGGTTGGATTGGCAGGAGGTCCGGGGAGCTGTTTTTT. This chain joins TRBV14 and TRBJ2-2; D is perhaps TRBD2 (5 bases). This CDR3 spans 18 amino acids. V gave up 5 bases and J gave up 6 bases, with 25 bases separating them. Germline V gene sequence: CDR1 SGHDN, CDR2 FVKESK.

This clonotype was seen only a few times. V is TRBV12-3 or TRBV12-4 and J is TRBJ1-1; no definite D call. V dropped 8 bases and J dropped 4 bases, with 14 bases sitting between them. There are 13 residues in the CDR3. This CDR3 is CASVGQITTEAFF. The CDR3 DNA is TGTGCCAGCGTTGGGCAGATAACCACTGAAGCTTTCTTT.

The chain employs TRBV12-2 and TRBJ2-2; the DNA was not compared with TRBD1, the D call given in the table. TRBV12-2 is a pseudogene. The CDR3 has 14 amino acids. DNA of the CDR3: TGTGCAAGTCGCTTAATAAGGGCGTCCGGGGAGCTGTTTTTT. Translation gives CASRLIRASGELFF.

This clonotype showed up just a few times. J is TRBJ2-3 and V is TRBV12-3 or TRBV12-4; D is possibly TRBD1 or TRBD2 (5 bases each). V was trimmed by 4 bases and J by 3 bases, leaving 11 bases between them. The CDR3 runs 14 residues. The CDR3 nucleotides read TGTGCCAGCAGTTCGGGACCAGTAACAGATACGCAGTATTTT. It translates to CASSSGPVTDTQYF.